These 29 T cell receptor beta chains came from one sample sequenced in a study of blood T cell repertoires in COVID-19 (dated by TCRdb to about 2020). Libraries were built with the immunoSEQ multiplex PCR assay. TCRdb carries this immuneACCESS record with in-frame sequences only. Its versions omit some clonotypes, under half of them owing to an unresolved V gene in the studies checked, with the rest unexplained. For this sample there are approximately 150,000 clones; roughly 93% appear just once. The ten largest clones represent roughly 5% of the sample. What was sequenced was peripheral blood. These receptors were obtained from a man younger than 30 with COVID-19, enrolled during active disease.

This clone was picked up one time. CDR3 loop: CASSLVRLAGVHEQYF. DNA of the CDR3: TGTGCCAGCAGCTTAGTGCGTCTAGCGGGAGTACACGAGCAGTACTTC. The gene calls are TRBV11-2 and TRBJ2-7; 10 nucleotides align to TRBD2. The CDR3 runs to 16 residues. V was clipped by 1 base and J by 5 bases; unmatched bases: 8. Germline-derived CDR1 and CDR2 are SGHAT and FQNNGV.

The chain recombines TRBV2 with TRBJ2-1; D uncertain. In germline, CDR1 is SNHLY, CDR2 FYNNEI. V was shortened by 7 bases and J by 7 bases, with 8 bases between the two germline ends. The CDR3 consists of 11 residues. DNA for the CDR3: TGTGCCAGCACCCTGGCAAATGAGCAGTTCTTC. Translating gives CASTLANEQFF.

The CDR3 DNA reads TGTGCCAGCTACAAGGCGGGGGACTACACAGATACGCAGTATTTT. This translates into CASYKAGDYTDTQYF. The chain is built from TRBV28 and TRBJ2-3; 7 positions match TRBD2. CDR1 and CDR2 (germline): MDHEN, SYDVKM. The CDR3 has 15 residues. With V trimmed by 8 bases and J by 2 bases, 10 bases remained unmatched. Together with reference TRBV28 and TRBJ2-3, the CDR3 gives the full variable domain: DVKVTQSSRYLVKRTGEKVFLECVQDMDHENMFWYRQDPGLGLRLIYFSYDVKMKEKGDIPEGYSVSREKKERFSLILESASTNQTSMYLCASYKAGDYTDTQYFGPGTRLTVL.

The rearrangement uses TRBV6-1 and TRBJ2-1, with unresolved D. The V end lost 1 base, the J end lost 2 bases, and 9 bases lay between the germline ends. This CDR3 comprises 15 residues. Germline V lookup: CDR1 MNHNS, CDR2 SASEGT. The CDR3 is CASSEGVRTYNEQFF. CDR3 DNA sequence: TGTGCCAGCAGTGAAGGAGTCAGGACCTACAATGAGCAGTTCTTC.

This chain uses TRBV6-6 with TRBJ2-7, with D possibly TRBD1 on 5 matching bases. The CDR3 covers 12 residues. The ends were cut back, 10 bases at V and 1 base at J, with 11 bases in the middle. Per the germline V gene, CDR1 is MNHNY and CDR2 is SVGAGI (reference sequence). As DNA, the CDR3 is TGTGCCACCTACAAGGGGTCCTACGAGCAGTACTTC. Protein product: CATYKGSYEQYF.

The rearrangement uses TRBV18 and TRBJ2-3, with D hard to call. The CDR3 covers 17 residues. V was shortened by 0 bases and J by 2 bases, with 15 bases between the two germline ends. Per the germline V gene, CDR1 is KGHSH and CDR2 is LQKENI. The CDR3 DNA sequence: TGTGCCAGCTCACCACCTCTCGTCTACTCCTCCACAGATACGCAGTATTTT. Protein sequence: CASSPPLVYSSTDTQYF.

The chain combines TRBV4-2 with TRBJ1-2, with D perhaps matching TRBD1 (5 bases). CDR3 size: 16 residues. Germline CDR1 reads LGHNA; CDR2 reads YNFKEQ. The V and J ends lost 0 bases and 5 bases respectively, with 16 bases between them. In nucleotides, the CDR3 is TGTGCCAGCAGCCAAGATTTAGGGGCCCACCGTTATGGCTACACCTTC. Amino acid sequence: CASSQDLGAHRYGYTF.

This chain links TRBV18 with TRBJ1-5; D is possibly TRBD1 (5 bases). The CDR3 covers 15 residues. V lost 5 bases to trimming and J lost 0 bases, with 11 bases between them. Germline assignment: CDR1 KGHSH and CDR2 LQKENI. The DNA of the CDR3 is TGTGCCAGCTCATCCCCGGGGGTTAGCAATCAGCCCCAGCATTTT. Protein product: CASSSPGVSNQPQHF.

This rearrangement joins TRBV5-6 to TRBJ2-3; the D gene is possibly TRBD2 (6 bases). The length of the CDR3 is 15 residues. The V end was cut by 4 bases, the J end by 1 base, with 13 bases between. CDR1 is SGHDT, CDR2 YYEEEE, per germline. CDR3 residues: CASSRTGGGTDTQYF. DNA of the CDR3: TGTGCCAGCAGCCGGACCGGGGGTGGCACAGATACGCAGTATTTT.

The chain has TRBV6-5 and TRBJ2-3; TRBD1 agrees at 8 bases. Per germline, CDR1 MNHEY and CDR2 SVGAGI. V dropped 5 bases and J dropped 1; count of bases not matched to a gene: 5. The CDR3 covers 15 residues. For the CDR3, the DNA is TGTGCCAGCAGTCCGACAGGGGCCCGCACAGATACGCAGTATTTT. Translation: CASSPTGARTDTQYF.

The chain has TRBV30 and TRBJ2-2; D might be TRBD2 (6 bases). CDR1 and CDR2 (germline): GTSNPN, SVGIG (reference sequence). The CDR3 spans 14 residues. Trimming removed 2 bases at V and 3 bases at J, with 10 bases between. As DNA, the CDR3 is TGTGCCTGGAGTCCGACTAGGTACACCGGGGAGCTGTTTTTT. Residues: CAWSPTRYTGELFF.

The CDR3 bases are TGTGCCAGCAGCCCCGGGACTAGCGGGAGGATCTACAATGAGCAGTTCTTC. Amino acids: CASSPGTSGRIYNEQFF. V gene TRBV7-9 combines with J gene TRBJ2-1, with 15 positions matching TRBD2. The CDR3 sequence is 17 residues long. CDR1 is SEHNR, CDR2 FQNEAQ, per germline (reference sequence). With V trimmed by 5 bases and J by 3 bases, 5 bases remained unmatched.

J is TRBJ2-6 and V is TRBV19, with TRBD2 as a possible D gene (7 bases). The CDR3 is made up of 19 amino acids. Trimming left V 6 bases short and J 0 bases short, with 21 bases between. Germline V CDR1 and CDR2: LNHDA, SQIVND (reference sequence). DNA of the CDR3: TGTGCCAGTAGCCCGATTGGGGGGGCGGACTACTCTGGGGCCAACGTCCTGACTTTC. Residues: CASSPIGGADYSGANVLTF.

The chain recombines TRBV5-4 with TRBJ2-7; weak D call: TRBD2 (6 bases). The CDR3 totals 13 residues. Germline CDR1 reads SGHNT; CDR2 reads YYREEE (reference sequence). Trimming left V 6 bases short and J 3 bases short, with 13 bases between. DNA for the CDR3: TGTGCCAGCAAACGCTCCGGGAGCTACGAGCAGTACTTC. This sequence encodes CASKRSGSYEQYF. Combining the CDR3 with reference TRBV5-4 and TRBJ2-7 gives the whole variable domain ETGVTQSPTHLIKTRGQQVTLRCSSQSGHNTVSWYQQALGQGPQFIFQYYREEENGRGNFPPRFSGLQFPNYSSELNVNALELDDSALYLCASKRSGSYEQYFGPGTRLTVT.

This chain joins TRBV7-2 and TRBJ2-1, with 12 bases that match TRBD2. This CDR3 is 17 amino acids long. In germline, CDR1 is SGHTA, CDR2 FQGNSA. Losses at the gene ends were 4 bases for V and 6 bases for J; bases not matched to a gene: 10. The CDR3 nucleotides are TGTGCCAGCAGCTCAAGGACTAGCGGGGTGCGTGGCAATGAGCAGTTCTTC. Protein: CASSSRTSGVRGNEQFF.

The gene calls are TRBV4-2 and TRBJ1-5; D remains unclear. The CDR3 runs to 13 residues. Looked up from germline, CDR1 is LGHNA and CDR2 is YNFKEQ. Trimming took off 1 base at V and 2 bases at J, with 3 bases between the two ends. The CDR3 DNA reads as TGTGCCAGCAGCCAAGTCGGCAATCAGCCCCAGCATTTT. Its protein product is CASSQVGNQPQHF.

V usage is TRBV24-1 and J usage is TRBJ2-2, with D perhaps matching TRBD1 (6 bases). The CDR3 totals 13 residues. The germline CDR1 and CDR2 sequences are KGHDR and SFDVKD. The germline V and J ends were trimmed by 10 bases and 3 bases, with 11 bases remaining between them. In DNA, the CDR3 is TGTGCCACACAGGGAGAGGACACCGGGGAGCTGTTTTTT. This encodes CATQGEDTGELFF.

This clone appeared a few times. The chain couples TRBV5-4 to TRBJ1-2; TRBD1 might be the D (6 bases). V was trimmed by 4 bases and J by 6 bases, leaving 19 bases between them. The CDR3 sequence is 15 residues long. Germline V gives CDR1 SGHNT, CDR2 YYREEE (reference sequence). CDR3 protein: CASSLMGGRVNGYTF. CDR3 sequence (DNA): TGTGCCAGCAGCCTGATGGGGGGGCGCGTGAATGGCTACACCTTC.

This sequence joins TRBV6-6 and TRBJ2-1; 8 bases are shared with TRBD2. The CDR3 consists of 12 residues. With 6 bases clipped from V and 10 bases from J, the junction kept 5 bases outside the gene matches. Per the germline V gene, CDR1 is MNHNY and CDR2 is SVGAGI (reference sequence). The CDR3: CASSGLASEQFF. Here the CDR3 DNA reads TGTGCCAGCAGCGGACTAGCTTCCGAGCAGTTCTTC.

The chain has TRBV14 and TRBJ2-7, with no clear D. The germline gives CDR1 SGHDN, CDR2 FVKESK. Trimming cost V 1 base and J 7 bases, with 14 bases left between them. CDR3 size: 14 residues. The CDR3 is CASSQVGIPREQYF. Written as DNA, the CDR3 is TGTGCCAGCAGCCAAGTTGGTATACCCCGGGAGCAGTACTTC.

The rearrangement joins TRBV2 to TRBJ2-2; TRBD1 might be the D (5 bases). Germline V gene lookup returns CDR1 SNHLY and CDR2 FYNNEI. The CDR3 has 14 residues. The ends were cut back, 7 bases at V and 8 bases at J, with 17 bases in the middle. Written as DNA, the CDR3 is TGTGCCAGCAACATCCAGGGAACGGAGGGGGAGCTGTTTTTT. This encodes CASNIQGTEGELFF.

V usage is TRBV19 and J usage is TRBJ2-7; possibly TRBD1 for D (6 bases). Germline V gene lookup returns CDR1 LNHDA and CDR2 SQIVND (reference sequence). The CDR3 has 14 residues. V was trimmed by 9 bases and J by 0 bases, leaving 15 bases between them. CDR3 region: CARGHREISYEQYF. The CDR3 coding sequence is TGTGCCAGGGGTCACAGGGAGATCTCCTACGAGCAGTACTTC.

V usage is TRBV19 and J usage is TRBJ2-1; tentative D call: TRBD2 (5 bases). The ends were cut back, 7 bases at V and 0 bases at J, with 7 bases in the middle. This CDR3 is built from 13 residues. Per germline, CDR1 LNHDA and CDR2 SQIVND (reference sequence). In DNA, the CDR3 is TGTGCCAGTACGGGGATCTCCTACAATGAGCAGTTCTTC. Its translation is CASTGISYNEQFF.

The CDR3 coding sequence is TGTGCCACCAGTGATTACGAGGGTGGCACAGATACGCAGTATTTT. It yields the protein CATSDYEGGTDTQYF. V is TRBV24-1 and J is TRBJ2-3, with D maybe TRBD2 (5 bases). The V end lost 2 bases, the J end lost 1 base, and 9 bases lay between the germline ends. Germline V lookup: CDR1 KGHDR, CDR2 SFDVKD. The CDR3 totals 15 residues.

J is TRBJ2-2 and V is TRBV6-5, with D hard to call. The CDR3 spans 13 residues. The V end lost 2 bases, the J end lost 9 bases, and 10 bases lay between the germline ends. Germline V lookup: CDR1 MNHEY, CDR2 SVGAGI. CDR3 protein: CASSYGLERELFF. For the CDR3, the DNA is TGTGCCAGCAGTTACGGCCTAGAGAGGGAGCTGTTTTTT.

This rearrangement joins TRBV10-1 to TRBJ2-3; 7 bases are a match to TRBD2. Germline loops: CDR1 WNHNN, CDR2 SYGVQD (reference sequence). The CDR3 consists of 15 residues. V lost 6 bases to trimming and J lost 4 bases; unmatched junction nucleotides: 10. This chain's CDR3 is CASSGIGLGSDTQYF. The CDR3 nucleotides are TGCGCCAGCAGCGGTATCGGACTAGGGTCAGATACGCAGTATTTT.

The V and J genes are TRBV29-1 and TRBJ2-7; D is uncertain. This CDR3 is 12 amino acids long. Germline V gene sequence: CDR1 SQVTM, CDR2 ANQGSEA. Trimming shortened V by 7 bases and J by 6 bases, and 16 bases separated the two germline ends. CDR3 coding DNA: TGCAGCGCTGGTTACGAGCTACTCGAGCAGTACTTC. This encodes CSAGYELLEQYF.

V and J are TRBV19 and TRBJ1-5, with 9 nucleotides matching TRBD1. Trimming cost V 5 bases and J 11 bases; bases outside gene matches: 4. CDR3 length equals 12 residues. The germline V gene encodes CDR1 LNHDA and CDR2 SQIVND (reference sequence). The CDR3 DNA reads TGTGCCAGTAGTCCCGGGACAGGGTCCCAGCATTTT. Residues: CASSPGTGSQHF.

The DNA of the CDR3 is TGTGCCAGTAGTCCCTCGGGACAGCTCTACGAGCAGTACTTC. Encoded protein: CASSPSGQLYEQYF. The gene calls are TRBV19 and TRBJ2-7; 7 nucleotides agree with TRBD1. With 5 bases clipped from V and 3 bases from J, the junction kept 7 bases outside the gene matches. The CDR3 consists of 14 residues. CDR1 and CDR2 (germline): LNHDA, SQIVND (reference sequence).